This T cell receptor beta chain derives from a study of identical twins. Trimming shortened V by 6 bases and J by 7 bases, and 12 bases separated the two germline ends. Germline-derived CDR1 and CDR2 are ENHRY and SYGVKD. CDR3 length equals 13 residues. Points from the study as a whole: Zero-insertion findings could be partly confounded by invariant cells (MAIT and iNKT cells). There was more out-of-frame TCR alpha sharing in monozygotic twins than models estimated. Insertions ran lower in abundant cord blood beta clonotypes, though not in memory repertoires.

This clonotype was seen a few times. Its specificity is not known. A universal primer binding site was introduced by template switching. The final cDNA contained unique molecular identifiers. TCRdb re-derived calls from the 5' RACE reads in MiXCR, one entry per CDR3 protein. In the table there are 1.5 million to 2 million distinct CDR3 sequences, 25% to 35% of which are singletons. The sample taken for sequencing was cord blood. This rearrangement joins TRBV10-3 to TRBJ2-2; perhaps TRBD2 as D (6 bases). The receptor was isolated from a newborn girl in good health. The CDR3 here is CAIRGLIDGELFF. Written as DNA, the CDR3 is TGTGCCATCAGGGGACTTATTGACGGGGAGCTGTTTTTT.